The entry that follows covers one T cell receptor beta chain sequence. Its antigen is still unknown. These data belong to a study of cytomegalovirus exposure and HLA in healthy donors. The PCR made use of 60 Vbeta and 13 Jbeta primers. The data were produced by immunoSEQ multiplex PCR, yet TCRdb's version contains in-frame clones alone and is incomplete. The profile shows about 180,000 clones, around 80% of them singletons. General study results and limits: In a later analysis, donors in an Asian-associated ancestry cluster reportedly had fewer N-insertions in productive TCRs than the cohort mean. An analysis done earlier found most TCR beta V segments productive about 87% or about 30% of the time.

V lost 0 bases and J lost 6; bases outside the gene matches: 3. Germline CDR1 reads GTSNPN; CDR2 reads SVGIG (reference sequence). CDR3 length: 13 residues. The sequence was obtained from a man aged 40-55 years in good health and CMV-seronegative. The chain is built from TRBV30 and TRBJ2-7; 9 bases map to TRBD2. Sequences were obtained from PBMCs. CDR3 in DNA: TGTGCCTGGAGTGTGCGGGAGGGTCTCGAGCAGTACTTC. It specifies CAWSVREGLEQYF.